This TCR beta chain was identified in a study of T cell responses to AZD1222 COVID-19 vaccine. Germline assignment: CDR1 MNHEY and CDR2 SVGAGI. The CDR3 runs 11 residues. V lost 6 bases and J 15 bases, leaving 15 bases between the germline ends. Data came from immunoSEQ multiplex PCR; TCRdb stores just in-frame clones and leaves some out. The sample records around 100,000 clones, roughly 87% being singletons. On this clone itself: The antigen remains unidentified.

Study results and limitations: Along spike, vaccine-associated CD4 TCRs were found throughout, with dominance at 160-218 and 743-854. Clonal diversity was possibly underestimated, and the donors were mostly white British, with more females. Increased Spike-specific TCR breadth and depth were observed after two AZD1222 doses. Of the AZD1222 recipients, only five or six were seropositive at baseline.

The chain joins TRBV6-5 to TRBJ2-1; tentatively, D is TRBD2 (7 bases). This sample comprised peripheral blood, obtained on day 0 of AZD1222 vaccination. The source is an adult in good health. The CDR3 region is CASRAGAPRFF. CDR3 bases: TGTGCCAGCAGGGCGGGGGCGCCTCGGTTCTTC.